This T cell receptor beta chain came from a study of cytomegalovirus exposure and HLA in healthy donors (dated by TCRdb to about 2017). About the study as a whole: In an earlier analysis of 587 of the donors, less than 350 Gb of sequence data and some 120 million unique TCR beta sequences from 150 million to 200 million T cells were reported. An early release covering about 600 HLA-typed donors comprised around 300 gigabases of sequencing data and around 80 million unique TCR sequences. Among the approximately 400 genotyped donors, around 81% belonged to the genetic ancestry cluster associated with self-reported Caucasian donors. The study aimed to test whether cataloging public T cell receptors could reveal signatures of past pathogen exposure. The T cell repertoires of under 750 subjects were profiled by immunosequencing and related to cytomegalovirus serostatus. Along with the approximately 650-subject first cohort, a separate validation cohort of around 110 different subjects was used. To predict cytomegalovirus infection status, the study combined high-throughput TCR immunosequencing, statistical association of individual TCRs with disease status, and machine learning. To study patterns of TCR occurrence, a later analysis re-analyzed previously published TCR beta repertoires from 666 donors and added high-resolution HLA genotyping. In the later analysis, no new phenotypic data were used to find candidate immune exposures; instead, reliance was placed on TCR beta sequences and their occurrence across donors. To decide whether each TCR beta V gene segment behaved as functional or pseudogenic, an earlier analysis of over 500 of the donors relied on high-throughput TCR beta sequencing. Donor age, sex, ethnicity and CMV serostatus were compiled together with the repertoire data. Genome-wide SNP genotypes for about 65% of the roughly 670 donors were used in a later genetic analysis, which treated that subset as a discovery cohort. Every repertoire in the discovery cohort had been generated on one and the same sequencing platform. Class I and class II HLA loci were covered by the typing at four-digit resolution. Typing coverage differed by locus: A, B, C, DRB1 and DQB1 were typed in about 620-630 donors, DQA1 in 500 to 550, DPA1 in 600 to 610, and DPB1 in 400 to 480. Roughly five DR-DQ haplotypes were handled as single units for association and clustering, since linkage in the cohort was strong. On average, roughly 250,000 unique TCR beta nucleotide sequences were sequenced per donor among about 400 genotyped donors of the cohort, with roughly 20% of those sequences being non-productive.

From V the trimming removes 5 bases and from J it removes 6 bases, while the gene matches leave 12 bases of the junction unaccounted for. CDR1 MDHEN and CDR2 SYDVKM were looked up in the germline V gene. Measured from the cysteine to the phenylalanine, the CDR3 is 16 residues long. The DNA shown is the 48-base CDR3, in frame from base 1. This clone was seen only once. No antigen is known for it. The sample holds no much larger clone one base away, and base qualities are not on file. The cohort was made up of approximately 670 healthy bone marrow donors. Cohort members were all nominally healthy when sampled, although unrecorded immune exposures were likely present. The donor tested CMV seronegative, placing the donor among the 350 or so seronegative members of the cohort. Every donor gave a peripheral blood sample, and the peripheral blood mononuclear cells from that sample were used for TCR beta sequencing. The Qiagen DNeasy Blood Extraction Kit was used to extract genomic DNA from the blood cell samples.

Points the paper makes about the study in general: A further reported finding was that TCR beta sequences accurately predicted the HLA-A and HLA-B alleles for most subjects in the first cohort. For the cohort, immune exposure information was limited to CMV serostatus. When HLA alleles, especially DR and DQ, strongly co-occurred, TCR associations were difficult to assign to individual alleles. Because HLA typing was unavailable for some donors at each locus, only the typed subset was used in association tests. A later analysis reported that several top co-occurrence clusters appeared linked to parvovirus B19, influenza, CMV and Epstein-Barr virus. The 87-base-pair reads could not distinguish some IMGT-functional V segments, including TRBV6-2 and TRBV6-3, so those segments were excluded. Only TCR beta chains were sequenced in this cohort, and the absence of alpha or paired-chain data limited detectable features. Specific HLA alleles were associated with 16,951 TCR beta sequences at a false discovery rate of 0.05 in a later analysis. The study listed 150 to 200 TCR beta chains as associated with cytomegalovirus. A cluster of highly shared sequence variants was judged likely to represent a technical artifact of the sequencing pipeline. In a later analysis, HLA-associated TCR beta chains showed more clonal expansion and lower generation probabilities than non-associated chains that were equally common. In a later analysis, most CMV-associated TCR beta chains were found to appear HLA-restricted, with HLA associations seemingly driven largely by CMV exposure. In vitro tests confirmed that three of the cytomegalovirus-associated TCR beta chains recognize cytomegalovirus antigens. Most TCR sequences were observed very rarely across donors, whereas some public TCRs were present in many individuals. Broadly in line with IMGT annotations, most TCR beta V segments showed up in productive rearrangements about 87% or about 30% of the time in an earlier analysis of approximately 600 of the donors. The classifier was reported to diagnose cytomegalovirus status with high specificity and sensitivity in both the original and validation cohorts. The presence/absence analyses assumed that sequencing depth was roughly uniform across donors, and that assumption may not be true. V-gene and J-gene trimming of TCR beta chains was associated with a missense DCLRE1C variant in a later genetic analysis, and the association was replicated in an independent cohort. The authors suggested that the approach could potentially be extended to other disease states and immunological phenotypes. According to a later analysis, TCR association rates differed among HLA loci, with DRB1 alleles showing the most associated TCRs and HLA-C alleles showing the fewest. Linkage disequilibrium might explain the correlated functional status among segregating V segments, but an unknown experimental factor could not be ruled out. Compared with the approximately 720-donor mean, donors in an Asian-associated ancestry cluster had fewer N-insertions in productive TCRs, according to a later genetic analysis. Because counts were too low, seventeen rarely observed V segments, including chromosome 9 orphons, were excluded from the earlier analysis of fewer than 650 of the donors.

The library relied on the immunoSEQ multiplex PCR assay. The multiplex PCR relied on a mix of 60 forward primers for TCR Vbeta segments and 13 reverse primers for TCR Jbeta segments. The CDR3 region of rearranged TCR beta genes was amplified from genomic DNA with a multiplex PCR assay. The Illumina HiSeq System was used to sequence the amplified TCR beta libraries as 87-base-pair reads. Per the source publication's procedure: A later analysis tallied 75 million to 85 million unique TCR beta chains across the 700 or so repertoires, and some 12 million of those chains were shared by two or more donors. To remove PCR and sequencing errors, raw reads were error-corrected and collapsed into unique sequences using a nearest-neighbor algorithm that merged closely related sequences. V, D and J gene segments were assigned by aligning CDR3 sequences to IMGT reference sequences. For a sequence to be retained, a match of at least six nucleotides was required to both a V gene segment and a J gene segment. A rearrangement counted as productive if the CDR3 had no stop codons and remained in frame with V and J, and every other rearrangement counted as non-productive. Following IMGT convention, CDR3 was defined as the stretch from the second conserved V-encoded cysteine to the conserved J-encoded phenylalanine. The earlier analysis of about 590 of the donors excluded sequences that lacked an unambiguous match to a single V gene segment. In an earlier analysis of approximately 590 of the donors, a V segment was called functional when productive rearrangements were above 56.7%, and segregating when the standard deviation between donors exceeded 5%. A statistical classification framework was built to diagnose cytomegalovirus status from the catalog of TCR beta chain sequences. V and J gene assignment, in a later analysis, came from comparing TCR nucleotide sequences with IMGT/GENE-DB human TR gene sequences. Using the TCRdist pipeline, a later analysis assigned CDR3 sequences along with most-parsimonious VDJ recombination scenarios. In a later analysis, each TCR beta chain was defined by its CDR3 amino acid sequence together with its V-gene family, and reads without a unique V-gene family were excluded. As a way to deal with suspected cross-contamination and a sequencing artifact, a later analysis dropped approximately 590 nucleotide sequences that were highly shared and had low generation probability. A later analysis calculated a clonal expansion index for each public chain from normalized within-repertoire ranks of inferred template counts. A later analysis computed generation probabilities with a VDJ recombination model fitted to out-of-frame rearrangements, and checked the results against IGoR. Hypergeometric tests were used in a later analysis to score TCR-TCR, TCR-HLA and TCR-CMV co-occurrence, with a repertoire-size bias correction applied to the TCR pairs. False discovery rates were estimated in a later analysis by permuting HLA or CMV assignments 20 times. A later analysis grouped co-occurring TCRs with DBSCAN, adding TCRdist sequence similarity when clustering within HLA-allele-positive subsets. Repertoires with fewer than 30,000 or more than 120,000 public chains were left out of co-occurrence clustering, as were about five repertoires with anomalous nucleotide sharing. TCRdb limited this immuneACCESS table to in-frame rearrangements with V and J called. A share of clones is missing; checked studies link under half to unresolved V genes, and the rest is unexplained. The DNA gave D and trimming, while V, J and clone size come from that table. In this sample the table shows about 110,000 clones, around 61% of which occur a single time. The ten largest account for 2.2% of the sample.

The clonotype comes from a woman under 40 in good health and CMV-seronegative. This chain joins TRBV28 to TRBJ2-1; 8 middle bases align to TRBD2. The sequencing sample was made of PBMCs. The bases read TGTGCCAGCAGTACCCCGGGACTAGTAGTGTTCAATGAGCAGTTCTTC. This encodes CASSTPGLVVFNEQFF.